This paragraph reports one TCR beta chain. The clone's antigen remains unknown. No qualities accompany the bases; no much larger clone lies one base away. Collaborating institutions collected whole blood in K2EDTA tubes following their own protocols. Collaborator samples were shipped for TCRbeta analysis as frozen whole blood, isolated PBMCs, or DNA extracted from either sample type. This specimen belongs to a study of blood T cell repertoires in COVID-19 (dated by TCRdb to the early 2020s). Context from the whole study: Samples from collaborators originated in the United States, Italy and Spain and spanned both the acute and convalescent phases of COVID-19. The prospective study material was composed of cDNA or gDNA derived from T cells, B-cell-depleted T cells, or PBMCs. Subjects who had been exposed to COVID-19, were actively infected with it, or had recovered from it provided the deeply sampled blood TCRbeta repertoires that made up the dataset. A freely available public database, intended as a resource for researchers studying the immune response to SARS-CoV-2, is where the repertoires were released. Samples were obtained from the ongoing ImmuneRACE study (first 160 participants) and from 1,254 subjects provided by 6 global collaborators. A de-identified subject ID, COVID-19 status, age in years and sex were almost always included in the sample metadata. HLA class I and class II types, where available, came from metadata supplied by the sample provider rather than from assay-based typing.

TCRbeta CDR3 regions were amplified from genomic DNA by means of the immunoSEQ Assay, a bias-controlled multiplex PCR. As for how the authors treated the data: The number of nucleated cells in each sample was estimated by amplification of reference gene primers within the assay. To quantify the absolute abundance of each unique TCRbeta CDR3 rearrangement, sequence reads were collapsed and filtered. For each sample, productive Simpson clonality was calculated by taking the square root of Simpson's diversity index across productive rearrangements. TCRdb obtained this table from immuneACCESS and retained in-frame rearrangements with V and J assigned. These tables miss some clones; where compared with another copy, unresolved V genes account for less than half of the shortfall, and the remainder is unexplained. Clonal size and the V and J genes are those of that table, whereas D and trimming came from the DNA. This sample gives about 200,000 clones in total; around 86% of them show up just once. Clones ranked in the top ten supply approximately 7% of the sample.

On the study overall, not on this receptor specifically: Clinical and demographic metadata were provided uncurated, with the amount varying by source and participant.

Reading from cysteine to phenylalanine, the CDR3 counts 19 amino acids. Kept here is only the CDR3 DNA, which spans 57 bases and is read in frame from base 1. Trimming removed 5 bases from V and 7 bases from J, leaving 32 bases between the germline ends. CDR1 and CDR2 are read off the germline V gene as SGHTA and FQGNSA. What was sequenced was peripheral blood. The clonotype originates from a man aged 35 to 55 with acute or convalescent COVID-19. The rearrangement joined TRBV7-2 to TRBJ1-2; the D region possibly corresponds to TRBD1 (5 bases align). The nucleotides read TGTGCCAGCAGCCCCCGGATACAGGCTACCCCCTCCAGAATACGTGGCTACACCTTC. Translated, this gives CASSPRIQATPSRIRGYTF.